This TCR beta chain is from a study of cytomegalovirus exposure and HLA in healthy donors. Study at large: Around four fifths of 350 to 400 genotyped donors fell in the Caucasian-associated ancestry cluster.

In this sample, this clone turned up a few times. Trimming at V came to 6 bases and at J to 5 bases, leaving 0 bases not matched to a gene. Germline loops: CDR1 MNHEY, CDR2 SVGAGI. The CDR3 is made up of 11 amino acids. Primers for the PCR totalled 60 Vbeta and 13 Jbeta. Only in-frame clones appear in the TCRdb table, and some are missing; sequencing was by immunoSEQ multiplex PCR. Counted here are 160,000 or so clones, more than 65% occurring once; the ten biggest clones make up about 1.5%. The specimen was PBMCs. The sequence was collected from a man aged 50 to 59 in good health and CMV-seropositive. The gene calls are TRBV6-5 and TRBJ2-5; 7 bases are a match to TRBD2. CDR3 bases: TGTGCCAGCAGCGGGGGGGAGACCCAGTACTTC. Translated, it gives CASSGGETQYF.